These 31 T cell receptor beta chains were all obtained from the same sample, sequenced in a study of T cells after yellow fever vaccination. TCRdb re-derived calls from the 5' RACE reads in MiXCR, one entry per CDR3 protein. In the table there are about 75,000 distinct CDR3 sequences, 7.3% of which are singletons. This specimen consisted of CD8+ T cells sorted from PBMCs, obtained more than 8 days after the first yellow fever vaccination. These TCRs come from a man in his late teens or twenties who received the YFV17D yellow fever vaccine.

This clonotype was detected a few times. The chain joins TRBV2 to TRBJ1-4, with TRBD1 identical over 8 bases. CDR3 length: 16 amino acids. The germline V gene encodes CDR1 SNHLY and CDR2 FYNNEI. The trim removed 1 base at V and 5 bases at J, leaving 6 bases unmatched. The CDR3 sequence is CASSEDLQGANEKLFF. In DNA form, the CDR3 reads TGTGCCAGCAGTGAAGATTTGCAGGGGGCGAATGAAAAACTGTTTTTT. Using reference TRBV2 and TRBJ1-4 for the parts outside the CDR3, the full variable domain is EPEVTQTPSHQVTQMGQEVILRCVPISNHLYFYWYRQILGQKVEFLVSFYNNEISEKSEIFDDQFSVERPDGSNFTLKIRSTKLEDSAMYFCASSEDLQGANEKLFFGSGTQLSVL.

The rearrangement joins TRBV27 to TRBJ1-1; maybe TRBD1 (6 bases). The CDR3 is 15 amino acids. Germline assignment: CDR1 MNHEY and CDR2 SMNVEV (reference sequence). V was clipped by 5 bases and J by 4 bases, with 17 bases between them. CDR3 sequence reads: CASSATPTGFTEAFF. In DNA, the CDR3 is TGTGCCAGCAGTGCCACACCCACAGGGTTCACTGAAGCTTTCTTT.

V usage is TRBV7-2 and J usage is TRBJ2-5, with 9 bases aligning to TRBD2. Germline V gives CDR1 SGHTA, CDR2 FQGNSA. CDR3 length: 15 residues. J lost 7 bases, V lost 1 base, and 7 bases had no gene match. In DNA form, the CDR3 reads TGTGCCAGCAGCTTAGTCCGCGGGGGGGCCGGGACCCAGTACTTC. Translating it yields CASSLVRGGAGTQYF.

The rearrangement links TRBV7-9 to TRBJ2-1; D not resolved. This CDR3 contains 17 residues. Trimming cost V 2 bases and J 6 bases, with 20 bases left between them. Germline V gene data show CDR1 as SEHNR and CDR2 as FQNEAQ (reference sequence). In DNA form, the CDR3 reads TGTGCCAGCAGCTTAAAGGAAGAGCTGATCGGCCCCAATGAGCAGTTCTTC. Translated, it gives CASSLKEELIGPNEQFF. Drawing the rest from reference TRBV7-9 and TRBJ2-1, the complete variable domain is DTGVSQNPRHKITKRGQNVTFRCDPISEHNRLYWYRQTLGQGPEFLTYFQNEAQLEKSRLLSDRFSAERPKGSFSTLEIQRTEQGDSAMYLCASSLKEELIGPNEQFFGPGTRLTVL.

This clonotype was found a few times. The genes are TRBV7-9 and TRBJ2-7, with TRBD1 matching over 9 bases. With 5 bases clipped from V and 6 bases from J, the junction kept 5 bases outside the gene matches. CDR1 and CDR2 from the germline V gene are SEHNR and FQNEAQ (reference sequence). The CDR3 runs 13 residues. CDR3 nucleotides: TGTGCCAGCAGCCCCCCGACAGGGGGCGAGCAGTACGTC. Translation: CASSPPTGGEQYV.

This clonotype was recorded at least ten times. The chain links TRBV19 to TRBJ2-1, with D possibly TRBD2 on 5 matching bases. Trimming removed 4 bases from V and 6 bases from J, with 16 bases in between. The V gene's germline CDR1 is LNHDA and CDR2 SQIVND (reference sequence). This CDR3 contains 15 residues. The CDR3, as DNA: TGTGCCAGTAGTACCTACTTCGGGGTCCCCAATGAGCAGTTCTTC. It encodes CASSTYFGVPNEQFF.

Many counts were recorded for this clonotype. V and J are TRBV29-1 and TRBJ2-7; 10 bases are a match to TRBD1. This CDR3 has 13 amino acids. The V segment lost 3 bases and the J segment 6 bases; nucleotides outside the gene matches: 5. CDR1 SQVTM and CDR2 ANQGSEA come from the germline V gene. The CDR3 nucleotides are TGCAGCGTTGATAGGGACAGGGGTCGCGAGCAGTACGTC. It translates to CSVDRDRGREQYV.

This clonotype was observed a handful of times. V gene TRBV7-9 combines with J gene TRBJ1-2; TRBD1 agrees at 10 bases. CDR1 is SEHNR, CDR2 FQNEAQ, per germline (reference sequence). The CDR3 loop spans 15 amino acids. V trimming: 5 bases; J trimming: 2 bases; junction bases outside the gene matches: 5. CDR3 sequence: CASSAGQGGNYGYTF. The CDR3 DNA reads TGTGCCAGCAGCGCCGGACAGGGGGGAAACTATGGCTACACCTTC.

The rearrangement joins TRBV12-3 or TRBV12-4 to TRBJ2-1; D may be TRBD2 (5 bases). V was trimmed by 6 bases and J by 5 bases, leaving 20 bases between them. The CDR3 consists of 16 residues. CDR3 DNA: TGTGCCAGCAGACCGTGGGCGGGCGAGGCCCACAATGAGCAGTTCTTC. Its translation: CASRPWAGEAHNEQFF.

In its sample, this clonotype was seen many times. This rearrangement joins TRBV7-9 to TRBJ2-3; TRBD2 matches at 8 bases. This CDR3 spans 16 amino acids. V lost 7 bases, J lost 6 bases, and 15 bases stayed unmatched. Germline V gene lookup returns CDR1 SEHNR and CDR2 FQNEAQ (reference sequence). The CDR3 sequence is CASTGPQRGPGDTQYF. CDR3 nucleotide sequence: TGTGCCAGCACCGGCCCCCAGCGGGGGCCGGGGGATACGCAGTATTTT.

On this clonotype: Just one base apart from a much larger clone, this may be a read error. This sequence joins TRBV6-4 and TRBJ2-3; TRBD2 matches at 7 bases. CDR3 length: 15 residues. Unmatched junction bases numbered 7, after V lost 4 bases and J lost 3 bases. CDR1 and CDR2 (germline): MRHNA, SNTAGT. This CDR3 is CASSALAVPTDTQYF. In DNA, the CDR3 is TGTGCCAGCAGTGCCCTAGCGGTACCGACAGATACGCAGTATTTT.

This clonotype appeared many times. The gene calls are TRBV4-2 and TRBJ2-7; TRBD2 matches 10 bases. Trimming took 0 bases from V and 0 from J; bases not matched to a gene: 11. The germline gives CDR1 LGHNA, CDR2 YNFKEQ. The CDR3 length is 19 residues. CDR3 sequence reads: CASSQDASGGAMGSYEQYF. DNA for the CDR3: TGTGCCAGCAGCCAAGATGCCAGCGGGGGGGCCATGGGCTCCTACGAGCAGTACTTC.

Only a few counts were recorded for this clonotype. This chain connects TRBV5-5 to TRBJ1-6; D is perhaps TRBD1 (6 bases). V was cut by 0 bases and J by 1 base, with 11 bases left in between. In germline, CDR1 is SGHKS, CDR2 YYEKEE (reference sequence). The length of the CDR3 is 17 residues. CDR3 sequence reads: CASSLGTEWSYNSPLHF. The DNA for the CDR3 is TGTGCCAGCAGCTTGGGGACAGAATGGTCCTATAATTCACCCCTCCACTTT.

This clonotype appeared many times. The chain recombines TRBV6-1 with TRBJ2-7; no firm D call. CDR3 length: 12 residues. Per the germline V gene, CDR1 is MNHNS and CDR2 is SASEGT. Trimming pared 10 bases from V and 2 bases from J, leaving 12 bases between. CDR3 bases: TGTGCCACCGTTGAGTACCCCTACGAGCAGTACGTC. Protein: CATVEYPYEQYV.

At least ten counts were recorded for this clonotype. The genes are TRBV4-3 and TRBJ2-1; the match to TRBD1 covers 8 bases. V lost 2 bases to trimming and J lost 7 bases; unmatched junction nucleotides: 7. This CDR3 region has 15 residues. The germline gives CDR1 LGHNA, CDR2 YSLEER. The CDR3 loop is CASSQSFRGRNEQFF. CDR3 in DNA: TGCGCCAGCAGCCAATCTTTCAGGGGGCGGAATGAGCAGTTCTTC.

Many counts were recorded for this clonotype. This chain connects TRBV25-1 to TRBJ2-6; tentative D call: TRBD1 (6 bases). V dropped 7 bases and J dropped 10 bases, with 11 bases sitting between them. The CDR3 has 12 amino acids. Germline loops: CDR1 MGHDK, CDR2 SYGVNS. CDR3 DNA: TGTGCCAGCAATGCTGGGACAAACGTCCTGACTTTC. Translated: CASNAGTNVLTF.

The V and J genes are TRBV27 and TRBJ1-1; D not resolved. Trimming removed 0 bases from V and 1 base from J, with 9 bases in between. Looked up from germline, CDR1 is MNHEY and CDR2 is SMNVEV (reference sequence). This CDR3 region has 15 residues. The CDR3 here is CASSLSGSGNTEAFF. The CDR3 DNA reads TGTGCCAGCAGTTTATCGGGCAGCGGGAACACTGAAGCTTTCTTT.

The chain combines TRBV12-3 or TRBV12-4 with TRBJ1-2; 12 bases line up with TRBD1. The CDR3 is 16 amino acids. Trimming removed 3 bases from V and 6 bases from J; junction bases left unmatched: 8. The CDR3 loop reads CASSFFGTGGVDGYTF. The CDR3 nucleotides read TGTGCCAGCAGTTTCTTCGGGACAGGGGGCGTCGATGGCTACACCTTC.

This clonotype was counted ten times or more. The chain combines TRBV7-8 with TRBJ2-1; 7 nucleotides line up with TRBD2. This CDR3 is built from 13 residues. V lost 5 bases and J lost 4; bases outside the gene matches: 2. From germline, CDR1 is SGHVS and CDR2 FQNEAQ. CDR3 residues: CASSPGGYNEQFF. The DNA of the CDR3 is TGTGCCAGCAGCCCGGGGGGATACAATGAGCAGTTCTTC.

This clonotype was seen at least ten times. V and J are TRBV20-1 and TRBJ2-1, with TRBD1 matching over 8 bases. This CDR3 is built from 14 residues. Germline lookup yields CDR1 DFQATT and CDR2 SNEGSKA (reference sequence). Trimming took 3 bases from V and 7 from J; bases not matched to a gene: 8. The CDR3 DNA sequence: TGCAGTGCTAGGGACAGGGCACTAAGAAATGAGCAGTTCTTC. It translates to CSARDRALRNEQFF.

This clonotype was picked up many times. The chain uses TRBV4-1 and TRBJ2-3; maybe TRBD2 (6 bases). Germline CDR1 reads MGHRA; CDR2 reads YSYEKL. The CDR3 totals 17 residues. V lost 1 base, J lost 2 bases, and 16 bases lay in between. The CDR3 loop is CASSQAHPGTYTDTQYF. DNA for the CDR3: TGCGCCAGCAGCCAAGCACACCCCGGGACTTACACAGATACGCAGTATTTT.

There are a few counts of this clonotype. Here the CDR3 reads CASSPAGLSSGNTIYF. As DNA, the CDR3 is TGCGCCAGCAGCCCAGCGGGTCTTAGCTCTGGAAACACCATATATTTT. The chain has TRBV5-1 and TRBJ1-3; D gene uncertain. Deletions cut 4 bases from V and 0 bases from J, with 14 bases between. Per the germline V gene, CDR1 is SGHRS and CDR2 is YFSETQ. CDR3 length: 16 amino acids.

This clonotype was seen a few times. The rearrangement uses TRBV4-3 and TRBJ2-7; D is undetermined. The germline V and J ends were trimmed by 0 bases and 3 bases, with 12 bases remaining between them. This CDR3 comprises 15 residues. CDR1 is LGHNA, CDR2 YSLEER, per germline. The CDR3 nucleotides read TGCGCCAGCAGCCAAGAAGGTGTGGTGGGCTACGAGCAGTACTTC. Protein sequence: CASSQEGVVGYEQYF.

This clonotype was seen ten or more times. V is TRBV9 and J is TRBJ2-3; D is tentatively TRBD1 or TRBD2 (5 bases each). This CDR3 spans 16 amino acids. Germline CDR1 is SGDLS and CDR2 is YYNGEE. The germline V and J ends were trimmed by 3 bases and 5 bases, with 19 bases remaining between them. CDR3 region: CASSATGKSAGDTQYF. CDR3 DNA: TGTGCCAGCAGCGCTACAGGAAAGTCCGCGGGAGATACGCAGTATTTT. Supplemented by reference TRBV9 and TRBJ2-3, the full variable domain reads DSGVTQTPKHLITATGQRVTLRCSPRSGDLSVYWYQQSLDQGLQFLIQYYNGEERAKGNILERFSAQQFPDLHSELNLSSLELGDSALYFCASSATGKSAGDTQYFGPGTRLTVL.

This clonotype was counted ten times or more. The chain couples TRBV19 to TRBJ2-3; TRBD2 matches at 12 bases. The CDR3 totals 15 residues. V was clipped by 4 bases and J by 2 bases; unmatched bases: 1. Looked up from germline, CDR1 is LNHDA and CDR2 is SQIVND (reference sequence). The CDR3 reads CASSRLAGATDTQYF. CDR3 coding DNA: TGTGCCAGTAGTAGACTAGCGGGGGCCACAGATACGCAGTATTTT.

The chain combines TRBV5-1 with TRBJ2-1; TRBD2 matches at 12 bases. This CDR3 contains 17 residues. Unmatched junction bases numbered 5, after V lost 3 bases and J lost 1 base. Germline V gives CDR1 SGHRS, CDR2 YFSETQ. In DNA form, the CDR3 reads TGCGCCAGCAGCTCGAGGACTAGCGGGGTGTCCTACAATGAGCAGTTCTTC. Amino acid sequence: CASSSRTSGVSYNEQFF.

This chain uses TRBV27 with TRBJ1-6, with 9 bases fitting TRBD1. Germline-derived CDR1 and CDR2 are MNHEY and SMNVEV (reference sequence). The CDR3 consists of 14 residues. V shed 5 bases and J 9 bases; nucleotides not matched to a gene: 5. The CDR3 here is CASSVQGASSPLHF. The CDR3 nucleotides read TGTGCCAGCAGTGTACAGGGGGCGAGTTCACCCCTCCACTTT.

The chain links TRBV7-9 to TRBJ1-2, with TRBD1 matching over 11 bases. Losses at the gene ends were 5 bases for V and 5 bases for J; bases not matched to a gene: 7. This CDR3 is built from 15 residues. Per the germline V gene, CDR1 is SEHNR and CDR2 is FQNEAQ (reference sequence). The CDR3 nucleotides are TGTGCCAGCAGCCCGTGGACAGGGGGCGGTTATGGCTACACCTTC. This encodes CASSPWTGGGYGYTF.

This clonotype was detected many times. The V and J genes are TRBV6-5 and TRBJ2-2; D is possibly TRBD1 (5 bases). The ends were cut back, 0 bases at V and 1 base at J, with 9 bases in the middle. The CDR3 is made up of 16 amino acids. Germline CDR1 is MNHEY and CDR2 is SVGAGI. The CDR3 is CASSYSRTGNTGELFF. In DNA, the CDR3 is TGTGCCAGCAGTTACTCGAGAACAGGGAACACCGGGGAGCTGTTTTTT.

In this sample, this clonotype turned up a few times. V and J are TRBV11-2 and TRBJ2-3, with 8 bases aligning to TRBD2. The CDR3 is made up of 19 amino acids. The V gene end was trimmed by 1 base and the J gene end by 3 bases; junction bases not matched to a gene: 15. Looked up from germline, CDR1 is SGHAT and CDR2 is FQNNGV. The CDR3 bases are TGTGCCAGCAGCTTAGGCCTCACTAGCGGCGGTTCTTATACAGATACGCAGTATTTT. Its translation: CASSLGLTSGGSYTDTQYF. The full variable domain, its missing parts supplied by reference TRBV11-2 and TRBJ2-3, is EAGVAQSPRYKIIEKRQSVAFWCNPISGHATLYWYQQILGQGPKLLIQFQNNGVVDDSQLPKDRFSAERLKGVDSTLKIQPAKLEDSAVYLCASSLGLTSGGSYTDTQYFGPGTRLTVL.

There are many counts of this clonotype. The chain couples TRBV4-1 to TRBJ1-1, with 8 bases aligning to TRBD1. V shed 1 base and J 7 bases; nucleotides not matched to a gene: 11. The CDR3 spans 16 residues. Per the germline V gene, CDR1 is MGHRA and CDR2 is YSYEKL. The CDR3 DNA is TGCGCCAGCAGCCAAGCCGGGACAGGTTTTTTCATTGAAGCTTTCTTT. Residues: CASSQAGTGFFIEAFF.